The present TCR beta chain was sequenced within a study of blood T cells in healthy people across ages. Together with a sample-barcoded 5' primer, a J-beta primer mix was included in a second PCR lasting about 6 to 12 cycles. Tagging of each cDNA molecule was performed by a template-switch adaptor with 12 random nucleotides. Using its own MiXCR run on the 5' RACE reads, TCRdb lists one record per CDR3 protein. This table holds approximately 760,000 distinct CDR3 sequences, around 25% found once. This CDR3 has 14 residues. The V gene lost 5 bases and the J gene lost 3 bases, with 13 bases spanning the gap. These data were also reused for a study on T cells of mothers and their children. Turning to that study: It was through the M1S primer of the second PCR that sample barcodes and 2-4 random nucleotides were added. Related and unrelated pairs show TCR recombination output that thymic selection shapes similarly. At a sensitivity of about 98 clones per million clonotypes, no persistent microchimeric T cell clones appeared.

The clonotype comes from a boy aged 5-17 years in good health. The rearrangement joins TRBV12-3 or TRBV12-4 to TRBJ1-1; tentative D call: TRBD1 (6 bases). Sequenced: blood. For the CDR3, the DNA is TGTGCCAGCAGTCTGGGACAAGTAGACACTGAAGCTTTCTTT. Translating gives CASSLGQVDTEAFF.